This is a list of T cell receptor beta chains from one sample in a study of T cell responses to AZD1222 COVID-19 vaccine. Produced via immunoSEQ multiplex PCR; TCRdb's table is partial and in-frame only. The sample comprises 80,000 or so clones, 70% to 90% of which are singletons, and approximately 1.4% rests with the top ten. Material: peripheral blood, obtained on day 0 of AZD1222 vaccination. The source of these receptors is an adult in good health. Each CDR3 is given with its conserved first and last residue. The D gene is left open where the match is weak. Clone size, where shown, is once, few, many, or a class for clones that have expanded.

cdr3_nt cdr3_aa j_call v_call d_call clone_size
TGTGCCAGCAGTCCCACGGGCCGGGACCCCTACGAGCAGTACTTC CASSPTGRDPYEQYF TRBJ2-7 TRBV28 . .
TGTGCCATCCCGGGACTAGCGGGAGTCGAGCAGTTCTTC CAIPGLAGVEQFF TRBJ2-1 TRBV2 TRBD2 .
TGTGCCAGCAGCCAAGCCGTGACGGATTACAATGAGCAGTTCTTC CASSQAVTDYNEQFF TRBJ2-1 TRBV4-2 . .
TGTGCCAGCAGCCAAGTCTCCGGCAGGACAAGCAATCAGCCCCAGCATTTT CASSQVSGRTSNQPQHF TRBJ1-5 TRBV14 . .
TGCGCCAGCAGCTTGGTACAGGGATCTACCTACGAGCAGTACTTC CASSLVQGSTYEQYF TRBJ2-7 TRBV5-1 . few
TGTGCCAGCCAAGAAACAGGGCTCCTAAACTATGGCTACACCTTC CASQETGLLNYGYTF TRBJ1-2 TRBV19 . once
TGTGCCATCAGTGAGTCAGGGGTTGCTAATGAAAAACTGTTTTTT CAISESGVANEKLFF TRBJ1-4 TRBV10-3 . .
TGTGCCAACAACACTAGCGAATACTACGAGCAGTACTTC CANNTSEYYEQYF TRBJ2-7 TRBV14 TRBD2 .
TGTGCCAGCAGCTCCGAGACCCAAGGTCACTATGGCTACACCTTC CASSSETQGHYGYTF TRBJ1-2 TRBV7-9 . .
TGTGCCAGCAGCCAATTACGGGACCGGTACAATGAGCAGTTCTTC CASSQLRDRYNEQFF TRBJ2-1 TRBV3-1/TRBV3-2 . .
TGTGCCAGCAGTATTAGCGGGAGGGCCGTTAGAGATACGCAGTATTTT CASSISGRAVRDTQYF TRBJ2-3 TRBV27 TRBD2 .
TGTGCCAGCAGCTTATCGGTGGACAATGAGCAGTTCTTC CASSLSVDNEQFF TRBJ2-1 TRBV7-3 . once
TGTGCCAGCAGCAAAGGCCAAGGGGATACGCAGTATTTT CASSKGQGDTQYF TRBJ2-3 TRBV7-2 . .
TGTGCCAGCTCGAGGGACCAAGAGACCCAGTACTTC CASSRDQETQYF TRBJ2-5 TRBV18 . .
TGTGCCAGCAGTTTATTGGTGAACACTGAAGCTTTCTTT CASSLLVNTEAFF TRBJ1-1 TRBV27 . .
TGTGCCAGCAGTCGTTCTAGCGGGCTCAGCCACCGAGAGCAGTTCTTC CASSRSSGLSHREQFF TRBJ2-1 TRBV6-2/TRBV6-3 TRBD2 .
TGTGCCAGCAGCTTACGGGCCGGGAAAGAGACCCAGTACTTC CASSLRAGKETQYF TRBJ2-5 TRBV7-8 . .
TGTGCCACCAGCAGAGACCTGGGGGCGGGCACTGAAGCTTTCTTT CATSRDLGAGTEAFF TRBJ1-1 TRBV15 . .
TGTGCCAGTAGTATGCGGCAGGGGGACTCAGATACGCAGTATTTT CASSMRQGDSDTQYF TRBJ2-3 TRBV19 . .
TGCGCCAGCAGCCCCTCCCCCGTCTCCAGCGGAGGGACAGATACGCAGTATTTT CASSPSPVSSGGTDTQYF TRBJ2-3 TRBV4-3 . .
TGTGCCAGCAGCCTGGTGGGACTAGCGGGAGGGCCCGACACCGGGGAGCTGTTTTTT CASSLVGLAGGPDTGELFF TRBJ2-2 TRBV7-9 TRBD2 .
TGTGCCATCAGTGCCGGGACCGCGTTGGACGAGCAGTACTTT CAISAGTALDEQYF TRBJ2-7 TRBV10-3 . .
TGTGCCAGCAGGATAACGGGTATTCGGGACTATGGCTACACCTTC CASRITGIRDYGYTF TRBJ1-2 TRBV7-2 . few
TGTGCCAGCAGCGTGGGGGACTCCTATAATTCACCCCTCCACTTT CASSVGDSYNSPLHF TRBJ1-6 TRBV9 . .
TGTGCCAGCAGTTATTTACAGGGGAACTACGAGCAGTACTTC CASSYLQGNYEQYF TRBJ2-7 TRBV6-5 TRBD1 .
TGTGCCAGCAGCTTAGCCGGACCCGGCGCCAATCAGCCCCAGCATTTT CASSLAGPGANQPQHF TRBJ1-5 TRBV7-2 . .
TGTGCCAGCAGGAGCGGGACAGGGACGTACGAGCAGTACTTC CASRSGTGTYEQYF TRBJ2-7 TRBV7-8 TRBD1 .